Below, 25 T cell receptor beta chains from the same sample are listed, as sequenced in a study of T-cell reconstitution after alpha-beta-depleted transplantation in children. Researchers prepared the TCRbeta library using unique molecular identifiers, the study reports. One entry per CDR3 protein results from TCRdb running MiXCR on the PCR reads. The sample contains about 230,000 distinct CDR3 sequences, around 9.9% of which appear only once. Sequenced here: PBMCs, sampled before TCRalphabeta/CD19-depleted stem cell transplant. These receptors were collected from a child less than two years old with acute myeloid leukemia, due to receive a stem cell transplant.

This clonotype was counted ten times or more. This chain's CDR3 is CASSYSLRETQYF. The CDR3 DNA follows: TGTGCCAGCAGTTACTCGTTACGGGAGACCCAGTACTTC. The chain couples TRBV6-5 to TRBJ2-5; D ambiguous. Germline assignment: CDR1 MNHEY and CDR2 SVGAGI. Between the trimmed V and J ends, which lost 0 bases and 5 bases, there was a span of 7 bases. The CDR3 covers 13 residues.

This clonotype has a count of ten or more. The chain combines TRBV4-3 with TRBJ1-1, with no clear D. CDR1 is LGHNA, CDR2 YSLEER, per germline. The V gene lost 0 bases and the J gene lost 1 base, with 6 bases spanning the gap. The CDR3 covers 14 residues. CDR3 amino acids: CASSQEVQNTEAFF. Here the CDR3 DNA reads TGCGCCAGCAGCCAAGAGGTACAGAACACTGAAGCTTTCTTT.

This clonotype occurred many times. This chain joins TRBV5-1 and TRBJ2-1, with TRBD2 identical over 8 bases. V trimming: 3 bases; J trimming: 2 bases; junction bases outside the gene matches: 4. This CDR3 region has 15 residues. Germline-derived CDR1 and CDR2 are SGHRS and YFSETQ. The CDR3 bases are TGCGCCAGCAGCTCCAGCGGGAGCGCCTACAATGAGCAGTTCTTC. It codes for CASSSSGSAYNEQFF.

This clonotype was counted at least ten times. The gene calls are TRBV7-2 and TRBJ2-5, with D tentatively TRBD2 (5 bases). Germline V lookup: CDR1 SGHTA, CDR2 FQGNSA. This CDR3 is 16 amino acids long. The V end was cut by 5 bases, the J end by 3 bases, with 19 bases between. In DNA form, the CDR3 reads TGTGCCAGCAGCCCCACGAGGGCGGGTTTAAAAGAGACCCAGTACTTC. Its protein product is CASSPTRAGLKETQYF.

This clonotype was seen at least ten times. The chain uses TRBV20-1 and TRBJ2-3; 14 bases map to TRBD2. CDR3 length: 15 residues. The ends lost 5 bases at V and 3 bases at J; junction bases unmatched: 4. Looked up from germline, CDR1 is DFQATT and CDR2 is SNEGSKA (reference sequence). The CDR3 is CSAWTSGRNTDTQYF. The CDR3 DNA follows: TGCAGTGCTTGGACTAGCGGGAGGAATACAGATACGCAGTATTTT.

This clonotype was observed a few times. The chain couples TRBV10-2 to TRBJ1-2; 11 bases are a match to TRBD1. CDR1 is WSHSY and CDR2 is SAAADI in the germline V gene. There are 17 residues in the CDR3. The trim removed 3 bases at V and 2 bases at J, leaving 8 bases unmatched. This CDR3 reads CASSDRRDRGSNYGYTF. CDR3 DNA: TGCGCCAGCAGTGACCGCCGGGACAGGGGGTCGAACTATGGCTACACCTTC.

This clonotype was recorded at least ten times. V gene TRBV6-5 combines with J gene TRBJ2-7, with 7 bases identical to TRBD1. V gave up 2 bases and J gave up 5 bases; unmatched junction bases: 6. Germline V gives CDR1 MNHEY, CDR2 SVGAGI. The CDR3 extends over 14 amino acids. CDR3 sequence reads: CASSYGTEGHEQYF. In nucleotides, the CDR3 is TGTGCCAGCAGTTACGGGACAGAGGGACACGAGCAGTACTTC.

This clonotype was picked up a small number of times. J is TRBJ2-7 and V is TRBV20-1, with a tentative D call TRBD2 (6 bases). CDR1 is DFQATT and CDR2 is SNEGSKA in the germline V gene (reference sequence). The CDR3 length is 11 residues. V lost 3 bases and J 7 bases, leaving 10 bases between the germline ends. The DNA for the CDR3 is TGCAGTGCTAGCCCCCGGGAGGAGCAGTACTTC. Translation: CSASPREEQYF.

Many counts were recorded for this clonotype. The genes are TRBV5-1 and TRBJ2-5; 9 bases agree with TRBD1. V lost 3 bases, J lost 3 bases, and 3 bases stayed unmatched. Per germline, CDR1 SGHRS and CDR2 YFSETQ. The CDR3 has 14 residues. DNA for the CDR3: TGCGCCAGCAGCTCCGGGACAGGGAAAGAGACCCAGTACTTC. Translated: CASSSGTGKETQYF.

This clonotype was seen many times. V and J are TRBV28 and TRBJ2-7; D gene unclear. The V end lost 3 bases, the J end lost 6 bases, and 18 bases lay between the germline ends. The CDR3 loop spans 15 amino acids. Germline V gene lookup returns CDR1 MDHEN and CDR2 SYDVKM. The CDR3 coding sequence is TGTGCCAGCAGTTTTACCCAGACTCCCTCGGGCGAGCAGTACTTC. The encoded protein is CASSFTQTPSGEQYF.

Ten or more counts support this clonotype. This sequence joins TRBV6-1 and TRBJ2-7; D is undetermined. The CDR3 sequence is 15 residues long. Trimming cost V 6 bases and J 0 bases, with 15 bases left between them. Per germline, CDR1 MNHNS and CDR2 SASEGT. The CDR3 sequence is CASSPRMRSSYEQYF. In nucleotides, the CDR3 is TGTGCCAGCAGCCCTAGGATGAGGAGCTCCTACGAGCAGTACTTC.

The sample holds many counts of this clonotype. V usage is TRBV6-5 and J usage is TRBJ2-1; 12 bases line up with TRBD2. V lost 7 bases to trimming and J lost 3 bases; unmatched junction nucleotides: 4. The germline gives CDR1 MNHEY, CDR2 SVGAGI. The CDR3 has 15 amino acids. The CDR3 loop is CASTGLAGHYNEQFF. CDR3 in DNA: TGTGCCAGCACAGGACTAGCGGGACACTACAATGAGCAGTTCTTC.

This clonotype was seen repeatedly, ten times or more. The chain has TRBV10-3 and TRBJ2-1, with D unclear. This CDR3 has 13 residues. Deletions cut 8 bases from V and 1 base from J, with 9 bases between. Germline lookup yields CDR1 ENHRY and CDR2 SYGVKD. This chain's CDR3 is CAIQTESYNEQFF. The CDR3 DNA follows: TGTGCCATCCAAACGGAGTCCTACAATGAGCAGTTCTTC.

This clonotype came up many times. The gene calls are TRBV28 and TRBJ1-1, with D unclear. Trimming left V 3 bases short and J 4 bases short, with 9 bases between. The CDR3 spans 13 residues. The germline V gene has CDR1 MDHEN and CDR2 SYDVKM. In DNA, the CDR3 is TGTGCCAGCAGTTTGGATGGAATCACTGAAGCTTTCTTT. Its translation: CASSLDGITEAFF.

This clonotype was counted at least ten times. The chain couples TRBV28 to TRBJ1-2; D call uncertain. The CDR3 covers 14 residues. Germline loops: CDR1 MDHEN, CDR2 SYDVKM. V shed 5 bases and J shed 0 bases, with 10 bases lying between them. CDR3 protein: CASSRGRPNYGYTF. CDR3 DNA sequence: TGTGCCAGCAGTCGTGGTCGCCCTAACTATGGCTACACCTTC.

Of note for this clonotype: The junction shows a germline mismatch at one end, possibly a read error. The chain links TRBV7-2 to TRBJ2-5; 11 nucleotides agree with TRBD2. The CDR3 totals 15 residues. The germline CDR1 and CDR2 sequences are SGHTA and FQGNSA. CDR3 DNA: TGTGTCAGCAGCACAAGGACTAGCGGGTTGGAGGCCCAGTACTTC. It codes for CVSSTRTSGLEAQYF.

At least ten counts were recorded for this clonotype. This chain connects TRBV12-3 or TRBV12-4 to TRBJ1-1; D unresolved. Trimming stripped 3 bases from V and 4 bases from J, with 15 bases between. This CDR3 is 15 amino acids long. The CDR3 region has the DNA TGTGCCAGCAGTTTGGGCGCTGGACCCATCACTGAAGCTTTCTTT. Translating gives CASSLGAGPITEAFF.

The chain combines TRBV5-1 with TRBJ2-1; 12 bases map to TRBD2. Germline V gives CDR1 SGHRS, CDR2 YFSETQ. The trim removed 0 bases at V and 6 bases at J, leaving 1 base unmatched. The CDR3 runs to 15 residues. The CDR3 DNA follows: TGCGCCAGCAGCTTGGTGGGACTAGCGGGCAATGAGCAGTTCTTC. Residues: CASSLVGLAGNEQFF.

The table lists this clonotype with many counts. The CDR3 nucleotides read TGTGCCAGTAGTATCGCGGGAGAGGGGTTAAATGAGCAGTTCTTC. It translates to CASSIAGEGLNEQFF. The J gene is TRBJ2-1, the V gene TRBV19; TRBD2 agrees at 7 bases. Germline loops: CDR1 LNHDA, CDR2 SQIVND (reference sequence). This CDR3 is 15 amino acids long. The junction had 9 bases not matched to a gene; V was cut back by 3 bases and J by 7 bases.

This clonotype has at least ten counts. The chain links TRBV10-3 to TRBJ2-5; D is unclear. The length of the CDR3 is 13 residues. Germline CDR1 and CDR2: ENHRY and SYGVKD. Deletions cut 0 bases from V and 6 bases from J, with 8 bases between. DNA of the CDR3: TGTGCCATCAGTGAGTCGAATGGGAAGACCCAGTACTTC. Translating gives CAISESNGKTQYF.

Ten or more counts support this clonotype. CDR3 sequence reads: CASSLLGVYNEQFF. The CDR3 bases are TGTGCCAGCAGCCTTTTAGGGGTTTACAATGAGCAGTTCTTC. V is TRBV28 and J is TRBJ2-1; D is perhaps TRBD1 (5 bases). CDR1 and CDR2 from the germline V gene are MDHEN and SYDVKM. V lost 6 bases, J lost 4 bases, and 13 bases lay in between. This CDR3 contains 14 residues.

In regard to this clonotype: This clone may be a read error of a much larger clone one base away. This chain links TRBV9 with TRBJ2-5; 9 bases map to TRBD2. CDR3 length equals 15 residues. With 0 bases clipped from V and 8 bases from J, the junction kept 8 bases outside the gene matches. Germline values: CDR1 SGDLS, CDR2 YYNGEE. CDR3 coding DNA: TGTGCCAGCAGCGTAGGCGGGAGGGCCGGAGACACCCAGTACTTC. It encodes CASSVGGRAGDTQYF.

As for this clonotype: A read error may be the cause here, since a much bigger clone is one base away. The chain combines TRBV6-5 with TRBJ2-7; 13 bases map to TRBD2. Germline loops: CDR1 MNHEY, CDR2 SVGAGI. Germline trimming cut 4 bases from V and 5 bases from J; bases unmatched to any gene: 5. The CDR3 loop spans 15 amino acids. CDR3 sequence reads: CASSLTSGRDHEQYF. CDR3 sequence (DNA): TGTGCCAGCAGTTTAACTAGCGGGAGGGACCACGAGCAGTACTTC.

This clonotype was counted ten times or more. The CDR3 protein is CASSEAGGSLVYGYTF. The CDR3 DNA is TGCGCCAGCAGTGAGGCAGGGGGCTCACTTGTCTATGGCTACACCTTC. The chain carries TRBV10-2 and TRBJ1-2, with 8 bases lining up with TRBD1. The junction had 9 bases not matched to a gene; V was cut back by 2 bases and J by 4 bases. Germline CDR1 and CDR2: WSHSY and SAAADI. CDR3 length: 16 amino acids.

This clonotype was detected many times. The rearrangement links TRBV3-1 to TRBJ2-7; no definite D call. CDR1 LGHDT and CDR2 YNNKEL come from the germline V gene (reference sequence). With 4 bases removed from V and 2 bases from J, the gap between germline ends came to 12 bases. This CDR3 region has 14 residues. DNA of the CDR3: TGTGCCAGCAGCCCGGCTCGACATGCCTACGAGCAGTACTTC. As protein: CASSPARHAYEQYF.